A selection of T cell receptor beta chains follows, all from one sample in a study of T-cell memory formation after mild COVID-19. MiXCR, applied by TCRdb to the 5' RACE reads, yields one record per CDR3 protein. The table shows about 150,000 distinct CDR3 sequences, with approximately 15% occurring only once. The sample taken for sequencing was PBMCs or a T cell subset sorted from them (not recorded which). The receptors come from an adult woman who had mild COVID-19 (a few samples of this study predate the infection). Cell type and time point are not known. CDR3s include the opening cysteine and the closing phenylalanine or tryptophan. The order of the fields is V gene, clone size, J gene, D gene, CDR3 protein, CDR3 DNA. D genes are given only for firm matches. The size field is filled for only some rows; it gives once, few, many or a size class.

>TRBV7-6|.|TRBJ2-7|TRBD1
CASSFGTDYEQYF
TGTGCCAGCAGCTTCGGGACAGACTACGAGCAGTACTTC
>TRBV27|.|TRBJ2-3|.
CASSRGTDTQYF
TGTGCCAGCAGTAGGGGGACAGATACGCAGTATTTT
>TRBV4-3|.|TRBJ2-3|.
CASSQDTFTDTQYF
TGCGCCAGCAGCCAAGATACCTTCACAGATACGCAGTATTTT
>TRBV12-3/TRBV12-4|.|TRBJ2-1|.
CATNSRDFDYNEQFF
TGTGCCACCAACAGCCGGGACTTCGACTACAATGAGCAGTTCTTC
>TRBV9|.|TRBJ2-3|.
CASSVRTSTDTQYF
TGTGCCAGCAGCGTGCGGACTAGCACAGATACGCAGTATTTT
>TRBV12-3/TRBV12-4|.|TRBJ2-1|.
CASRASSYNEQFF
TGTGCCAGCCGAGCGAGCTCCTACAATGAGCAGTTCTTC
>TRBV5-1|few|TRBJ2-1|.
CASSWDSYNEQFF
TGCGCCAGCAGCTGGGACTCGTACAATGAGCAGTTCTTC
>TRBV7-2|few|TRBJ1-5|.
CASSYSSLSGNQPQHF
TGTGCCAGCAGCTACTCCTCTCTTTCTGGCAATCAGCCCCAGCATTTT
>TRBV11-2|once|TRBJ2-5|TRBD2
CASSAGEGSPQETQYF
TGTGCCAGCAGCGCGGGGGAGGGAAGTCCCCAAGAGACCCAGTACTTC
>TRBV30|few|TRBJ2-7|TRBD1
CAWSTGQGSYEQYF
TGTGCCTGGAGTACGGGACAGGGAAGTTACGAGCAGTACTTC
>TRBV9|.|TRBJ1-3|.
CASSPGVTIYF
TGTGCCAGCAGCCCCGGTGTCACCATATATTTT
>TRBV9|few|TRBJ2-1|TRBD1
CASSAPTGGYNEQFF
TGTGCCAGCAGCGCGCCGACAGGGGGCTACAATGAGCAGTTCTTC
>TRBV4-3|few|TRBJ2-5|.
CASSREVLGAEETQYF
TGCGCCAGCAGCCGAGAAGTGTTGGGGGCCGAGGAGACCCAGTACTTC
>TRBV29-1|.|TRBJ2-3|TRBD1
CSVTGTGEADTQYF
TGCAGCGTCACCGGGACAGGGGAAGCAGATACGCAGTATTTT
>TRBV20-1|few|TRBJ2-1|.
CSARAPARVYNEQFF
TGCAGTGCTAGAGCTCCAGCGCGAGTCTACAATGAGCAGTTCTTC
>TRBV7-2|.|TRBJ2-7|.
CASSLEWDTSYEQYF
TGTGCCAGCAGCTTAGAGTGGGACACCTCCTACGAGCAGTACTTC
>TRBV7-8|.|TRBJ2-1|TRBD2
CASSLEVAGDSYNEQFF
TGTGCCAGCAGCTTAGAGGTAGCGGGAGACTCCTACAATGAGCAGTTCTTC
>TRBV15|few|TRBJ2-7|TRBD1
CATSRDLPGQGLEQYF
TGTGCCACCAGCAGAGATCTCCCGGGACAGGGGCTCGAGCAGTACTTC
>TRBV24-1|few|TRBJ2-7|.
CATSDLLSYEQYF
TGTGCCACCAGTGATTTGCTATCCTACGAGCAGTACTTC
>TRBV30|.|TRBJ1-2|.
CAWRPYGGRVGYGYTF
TGTGCCTGGAGACCCTACGGGGGCAGGGTTGGGTATGGCTACACCTTC
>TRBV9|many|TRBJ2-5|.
CASSPRERQETQYF
TGTGCCAGCAGCCCCCGGGAGAGACAAGAGACCCAGTACTTC
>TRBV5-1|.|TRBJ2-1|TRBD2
CASSLGLAGWSSYNEQFF
TGCGCCAGCAGCTTAGGACTAGCGGGATGGAGCTCCTACAATGAGCAGTTCTTC
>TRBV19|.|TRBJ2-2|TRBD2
CASSITGGPRTGELFF
TGTGCCAGTAGTATAACGGGAGGGCCCAGGACCGGGGAGCTGTTTTTT
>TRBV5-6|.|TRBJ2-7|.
CASSLGSIYEQYF
TGTGCCAGCAGCTTGGGAAGCATCTACGAGCAGTACTTC
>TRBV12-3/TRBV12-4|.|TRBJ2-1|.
CASSFTGGGSYNEQFF
TGTGCCAGCAGTTTCACAGGGGGGGGCTCCTACAATGAGCAGTTCTTC
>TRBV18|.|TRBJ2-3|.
CASSPRGTDTQYF
TGTGCCAGCTCACCACGGGGAACAGATACGCAGTATTTT
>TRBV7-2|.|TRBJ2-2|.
CASSLLRENTGELFF
TGTGCCAGCAGCTTGTTGCGGGAGAACACCGGGGAGCTGTTTTTT
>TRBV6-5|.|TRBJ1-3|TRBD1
CASSYADRSGNTIYF
TGTGCCAGCAGTTACGCGGACAGGTCTGGAAACACCATATATTTT
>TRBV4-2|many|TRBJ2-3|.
CASSQVGDTQYF
TGTGCCAGCAGCCAAGTCGGGGATACGCAGTATTTT
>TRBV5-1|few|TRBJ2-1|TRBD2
CASSLGDLLAGGHRSEQFF
TGCGCCAGCAGCTTGGGAGACCTTCTAGCGGGAGGGCATAGGAGTGAGCAGTTCTTC
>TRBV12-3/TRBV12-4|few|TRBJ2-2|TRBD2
CASNPGTSGRSVNTGELFF
TGTGCCAGCAACCCCGGGACTAGCGGGAGATCGGTTAACACCGGGGAGCTGTTTTTT